This note documents a single T cell receptor beta chain sequence. What it recognizes is unknown. The junction departs from the called germline gene at one end, perhaps through a read error. The data are from a study of T cells in Graves' hyperthyroidism and ophthalmopathy. Study conclusions and caveats: Prediction of ophthalmopathy progression came a median about 6 months pre-onset. Ophthalmopathy cases were set apart from stable hyperthyroidism by a 13 V-J model.

Lactation, pregnancy, other autoimmune disease or uncontrolled infection excluded patients. What was amplified from RNA transcripts were TCR beta CDR3 regions. When the TCR CDR3 underwent first-round RT-PCR, the HTBI primer set was used. In TCRdb, the multiplex PCR reads were re-called with MiXCR into one record per CDR3 protein. The sample lists 250,000 to 300,000 distinct CDR3 sequences; roughly 18% were seen once. The clonotype was recovered from a man aged 50-59 years with Graves' ophthalmopathy. Sequencing input: blood.

CDR3 loop: CANSQAPGLAAEQYF. The CDR3 DNA reads as TGTGCCAACAGCCAGGCTCCGGGACTAGCGGCCGAGCAGTACTTC. The rearrangement joins TRBV14 to TRBJ2-7; 11 bases map to TRBD2. Germline CDR1 reads SGHDN; CDR2 reads FVKESK. The CDR3 is 15 residues long.